One and the same sample provided the 9 T cell receptor beta chains below, sequenced in a study of blood T cell repertoires in COVID-19. Data came from immunoSEQ multiplex PCR; TCRdb stores just in-frame clones and leaves some out. The top ten hold less than 0.6% of the sample, which has 150,000 to 180,000 clones, 91% seen once. Sequenced input: peripheral blood. The origin of the receptors is a man aged 50 or older with acute or convalescent COVID-19.

The chain joins TRBV20-1 to TRBJ2-7; a possible D gene is TRBD2 (5 bases). CDR1 is DFQATT and CDR2 is SNEGSKA in the germline V gene (reference sequence). The CDR3 covers 13 residues. Deletions cut 3 bases from V and 4 bases from J, with 13 bases between. The CDR3 DNA reads TGCAGTGCTAGTGTGGCGGGCCGATACGAGCAGTACGTC. Encoded protein: CSASVAGRYEQYV.

The chain is built from TRBV18 and TRBJ2-1, with no clear D. Germline loops: CDR1 KGHSH, CDR2 LQKENI. Trimming shortened V by 0 bases and J by 7 bases, and 10 bases separated the two germline ends. This CDR3 is built from 14 residues. This chain's CDR3 is CASSPPSAVNEQFF. CDR3 nucleotide sequence: TGTGCCAGCTCACCACCGTCCGCAGTAAATGAGCAGTTCTTC.

The gene calls are TRBV6-1 and TRBJ1-1, with 7 bases fitting TRBD1. This CDR3 is built from 15 residues. V lost 0 bases to trimming and J lost 3 bases; unmatched junction nucleotides: 4. Germline lookup yields CDR1 MNHNS and CDR2 SASEGT. The CDR3 region is CASSEAFTGDTEAFF. The DNA of the CDR3 is TGTGCCAGCAGTGAAGCGTTTACAGGGGACACTGAAGCTTTCTTT.

V gene TRBV20-1 combines with J gene TRBJ1-1; D uncertain. The CDR3 contains 12 residues. Trimming left V 3 bases short and J 1 base short, with 6 bases between. Per the germline V gene, CDR1 is DFQATT and CDR2 is SNEGSKA (reference sequence). The CDR3 nucleotides are TGCAGTGCTAGTCGGGGGAACACTGAAGCTTTCTTT. This codes for CSASRGNTEAFF.

A single count supports this clone. V gene TRBV7-9 combines with J gene TRBJ1-6; D call uncertain. CDR3 size: 12 residues. V lost 7 bases and J 10 bases, leaving 11 bases between the germline ends. Germline CDR1 SEHNR, CDR2 FQNEAQ (reference sequence). This CDR3 is CASNPPESPLHF. Written as DNA, the CDR3 is TGTGCCAGCAACCCCCCCGAGTCACCCCTCCACTTT.

The genes are TRBV28 and TRBJ1-6; 7 bases match TRBD1. Per germline, CDR1 MDHEN and CDR2 SYDVKM. V shed 6 bases and J 5 bases; nucleotides not matched to a gene: 10. The CDR3 has 16 residues. This CDR3 reads CASRKTTGRNNSPLHF. The CDR3 region has the DNA TGTGCCAGCAGGAAGACGACAGGGCGAAATAATTCACCCCTCCACTTT.

This rearrangement joins TRBV18 to TRBJ2-2, with TRBD1 matching 8 bases. V gave up 3 bases and J gave up 3 bases; unmatched junction bases: 3. This CDR3 has 15 amino acids. Germline assignment: CDR1 KGHSH and CDR2 LQKENI. The chain's CDR3 is CASSPQTGDTGELFF. For the CDR3, the DNA is TGTGCCAGCTCACCCCAGACAGGGGACACCGGGGAGCTGTTTTTT.

The V and J genes are TRBV27 and TRBJ1-6; no firm D call. The length of the CDR3 is 13 residues. V lost 7 bases and J 12 bases, leaving 16 bases between the germline ends. Germline loops: CDR1 MNHEY, CDR2 SMNVEV (reference sequence). The CDR3 protein is CASTRNYFEPLHF. Here the CDR3 DNA reads TGTGCCAGCACAAGGAACTACTTTGAACCCCTCCACTTT.

The J gene is TRBJ1-1, the V gene TRBV28; D gene unclear. This CDR3 region has 14 residues. The germline V and J ends were trimmed by 7 bases and 7 bases, with 19 bases remaining between them. Germline-derived CDR1 and CDR2 are MDHEN and SYDVKM. The CDR3 bases are TGTGCCAGCAACGCAGCCCTCGGGTGGAGTGAAGCTTTCTTT. This sequence encodes CASNAALGWSEAFF.